The entry below gives a single T cell receptor beta chain sequence along with its context. TCRdb's copy holds only in-frame clones and misses some; the assay was immunoSEQ multiplex PCR. The table records fewer than 100,000 clones, approximately 96% of them present only once. The record originates from a study of technical replicates of blood from several donors. This receptor was obtained from a human donor in good health. Sequenced: T cells isolated from PBMCs.

The CDR3 sequence is CSVEDERTGISTDTQYF. In DNA form, the CDR3 reads TGCAGCGTTGAGGACGAAAGGACAGGAATTAGCACAGATACGCAGTATTTT. The chain is built from TRBV29-1 and TRBJ2-3; 7 bases match TRBD1. Germline assignment: CDR1 SQVTM and CDR2 ANQGSEA. The CDR3 loop spans 17 amino acids. Unmatched junction bases numbered 12, after V lost 3 bases and J lost 0 bases.